Listed here are 5 T cell receptor beta chains from one sample, sequenced in a study of shared clonotypes between healthy human individuals. Profiling relied on immunoSEQ multiplex PCR, and the TCRdb table lists in-frame clones only, not all of them. Among over 400,000 clones, more than 95% were seen once, and the ten largest hold 0.05% to 0.08%. Material for sequencing was naive CD4+ T cells sorted from blood. The subset: CD45RA+ positively selected. These receptors were obtained from a woman aged 25-40 years in good health.

This clone was picked up one time. Different DNA sequences within this sample yield the same CDR3. The chain uses TRBV28 and TRBJ2-5, with D unresolved. TRBJ2-7 matches the DNA end more closely, so the J call is doubtful. The CDR3 is made up of 13 amino acids. CDR1 is MDHEN, CDR2 SYDVKM, per germline. This chain's CDR3 is CASSFGGSYEQYF. The CDR3 DNA reads TGTGCCAGCAGTTTTGGCGGTTCATACGAGCAGTACTTC.

This chain uses TRBV7-3 with TRBJ2-3; D unresolved. With 6 bases removed from V and 2 bases from J, the gap between germline ends came to 12 bases. The CDR3 contains 14 residues. Germline V gives CDR1 SGHTA, CDR2 FQGTGA. The CDR3 sequence: CASSPGVATDTQYF. The DNA of the CDR3 is TGTGCCAGCAGTCCCGGAGTTGCCACAGATACGCAGTATTTT. The variable domain in full, with the rest retrieved from reference TRBV7-3 and TRBJ2-3, is GAGVSQTPSNKVTEKGKYVELRCDPISGHTALYWYRQSLGQGPEFLIYFQGTGAADDSGLPNDRFFAVRPEGSVSTLKIQRTERGDSAVYLCASSPGVATDTQYFGPGTRLTVL.

As concerns this clone: Different DNA sequences within this sample yield the same CDR3. This chain joins TRBV6-6 and TRBJ2-7, with D unresolved. Germline V lookup: CDR1 MNHNY, CDR2 SVGAGI (reference sequence). V lost 4 bases and J 1 base, leaving 11 bases between the germline ends. CDR3 length: 14 residues. CDR3 nucleotides: TGTGCCAGCAGTTTCCAACGTGATTCCTACGAGCAGTACTTC. It is translated as CASSFQRDSYEQYF.

The J gene is TRBJ2-7, the V gene TRBV18, with 9 bases lining up with TRBD1. Germline CDR1 reads KGHSH; CDR2 reads LQKENI. The CDR3 consists of 16 residues. The junction had 11 bases not matched to a gene; V was cut back by 4 bases and J by 4 bases. CDR3 coding DNA: TGTGCCAGCTCACGGCTGAGTGGGACAGGGTTTTACGAGCAGTACTTC. Translation gives CASSRLSGTGFYEQYF.

This clone was recorded once. The chain is built from TRBV28 and TRBJ1-5; 7 nucleotides line up with TRBD1. Per the germline V gene, CDR1 is MDHEN and CDR2 is SYDVKM. J gave up 6 bases and V 4 bases, and 12 bases lay outside the gene matches. The length of the CDR3 is 16 residues. The CDR3 sequence is CASSSVDRVGVQPQHF. The CDR3 nucleotides are TGTGCCAGCAGTTCCGTAGACAGGGTTGGTGTTCAGCCCCAGCATTTT. The whole variable domain, remainder taken from reference TRBV28 and TRBJ1-5, is DVKVTQSSRYLVKRTGEKVFLECVQDMDHENMFWYRQDPGLGLRLIYFSYDVKMKEKGDIPEGYSVSREKKERFSLILESASTNQTSMYLCASSSVDRVGVQPQHFGDGTRLSIL.